This T cell receptor (beta chain) derives from a study of T cells after posttransplantation cyclophosphamide. Control samples came 1 year after myeloablative marrow transplants with methotrexate plus calcineurin inhibitor. Sequenced by immunoSEQ multiplex PCR; TCRdb stores in-frame clones only, minus some. The table lists some 17,000 clones, more than 80% of them singletons. CDR1 is LNHDA and CDR2 is SQIVND in the germline V gene (reference sequence). The V end lost 5 bases, the J end lost 0 bases, and 17 bases lay between the germline ends. The length of the CDR3 is 17 residues. A note on this clone: Its antigen remains unidentified.

Study observations and caveats: Blood and skin or GI T cell repertoires showed limited TRB overlap. Donor-recipient repertoire similarity was low at 1-2 months, rising over year one. TRB clonality was highly associated with recipient CMV seropositivity and reactivation.

The specimen was PBMCs, collected around 64 weeks after allogeneic stem cell transplant with calcineurin inhibitor and methotrexate. The TCR was taken from a male patient in his thirties who received an allogeneic stem cell transplant from an unrelated donor, was CMV-positive, and had acute and chronic GVHD. The graft donor may have contributed some T cells. J is TRBJ1-5 and V is TRBV19; TRBD1 might be the D (5 bases). CDR3 sequence: CASSRKLGPYSNQPQHF. CDR3 DNA sequence: TGTGCCAGTAGTCGAAAGTTGGGGCCGTATAGCAATCAGCCCCAGCATTTT.